The entry that follows covers one T cell receptor (beta chain) sequence. Authors' processing steps: By means of reference gene primer amplification, nucleated cell counts were estimated. Assay: immunoSEQ multiplex PCR; the TCRdb copy retains only in-frame clones and omits some. Clonal size and the V and J genes are those of that table, whereas D and trimming came from the DNA. The data contain about 270,000 clones, roughly 89% of them singletons. The source of the sample is a study of blood T cell repertoires in COVID-19. About the research overall: The samples span acute and convalescent COVID-19 from the United States, Italy and Spain. From T cells, B-cell-depleted T cells, or PBMCs came the material, which was cDNA or gDNA.

V lost 7 bases to trimming and J lost 4 bases, with 14 bases between them. There are 14 residues in the CDR3. Germline V lookup: CDR1 SEHNR, CDR2 FQNEAQ (reference sequence). Sequenced sample: peripheral blood. This sequence was found in a man aged 45-60 years with acute or convalescent COVID-19. The rearrangement uses TRBV7-9 and TRBJ1-5, with D uncertain. CDR3 sequence (DNA): TGTGCCAGCAACAATGCCCCGGGGAATCAGCCCCAGCATTTT. It codes for CASNNAPGNQPQHF. The complete variable domain, with remaining parts taken from reference TRBV7-9 and TRBJ1-5, reads DTGVSQNPRHKITKRGQNVTFRCDPISEHNRLYWYRQTLGQGPEFLTYFQNEAQLEKSRLLSDRFSAERPKGSFSTLEIQRTEQGDSAMYLCASNNAPGNQPQHFGDGTRLSIL.